The subject of this entry is one T cell receptor beta chain. Data came from immunoSEQ multiplex PCR; TCRdb stores just in-frame clones and leaves some out. The table records about 70,000 clones, about 82% of them present only once. This sample is drawn from a study of blood T cell repertoires in COVID-19. The CDR3 sequence is 14 residues long. Per the germline V gene, CDR1 is SGHTA and CDR2 is FQGTGA. V dropped 3 bases and J dropped 8 bases, with 15 bases sitting between them. The chain joins TRBV7-3 to TRBJ2-3, with a weak D call TRBD2 (6 bases). Sequencing was carried out using peripheral blood. The TCR sequence derives from a woman aged 55-70 years with acute or convalescent COVID-19. The CDR3 loop is CASSFSGGAGTQYF. DNA for the CDR3: TGTGCCAGCAGCTTTAGCGGTGGAGCGGGTACGCAGTATTTT.